This record concerns one TCR beta chain sequence. The antigen is unknown. CDR1 is SGHAT and CDR2 is FQNNGV in the germline V gene. V lost 5 bases, J lost 1 base, and 11 bases lay in between. This CDR3 has 15 amino acids. With sequencing, the targeted depth ranged from 1 in 200,000 to 1 in 1 million T cells. TCRdb's table, derived via immunoSEQ multiplex PCR, lists solely in-frame clones and lacks some. The sample holds approximately 80,000 clones, more than 70% seen once. This sample was included in a study of cytotoxic CD8 clonotypes in ibrutinib-treated CLL. Study-wide points: Starting clonality was above that of age-matched healthy donors and tracked circulating CD8+ T-cell counts.

The sequences come from PBMCs, collected before ibrutinib treatment. This receptor was taken from a human donor with chronic lymphocytic leukemia. The genes are TRBV11-2 and TRBJ2-2; D unclear. The chain's CDR3 is CASSRSRQNTGELFF. The CDR3 nucleotides read TGTGCCAGCAGCCGATCCAGACAGAACACCGGGGAGCTGTTTTTT.